What follows are 15 T cell receptor beta chains derived from one specimen sequenced in a study of blood T cell repertoires in COVID-19. The method was immunoSEQ multiplex PCR; TCRdb's version includes in-frame clones alone and lacks a portion of them. Among over 150,000 clones, under 85% were seen once, and the ten largest hold 0.63%. The sequencing sample was made of peripheral blood. The source is a man in his 60s with COVID-19, enrolled during active disease.

The chain joins TRBV25-1 to TRBJ1-2, with 8 bases lining up with TRBD1. The CDR3 has 14 residues. Trimming took 5 bases from V and 4 from J; bases not matched to a gene: 6. CDR1 is MGHDK and CDR2 is SYGVNS in the germline V gene. CDR3 in amino acids: CASSMTGALYGYTF. The CDR3 DNA is TGTGCCAGCAGTATGACAGGGGCTCTCTATGGCTACACCTTC.

This clone was seen a handful of times. The gene calls are TRBV5-8 and TRBJ1-2, with D perhaps TRBD1 (5 bases). This CDR3 region has 14 residues. Trimming took off 4 bases at V and 4 bases at J, with 14 bases between the two ends. Germline V gene lookup returns CDR1 SGHTS and CDR2 YDEGEE. CDR3 region: CASSPLTGVYGYTF. CDR3 sequence (DNA): TGTGCCAGCAGCCCGTTAACGGGGGTCTATGGCTACACCTTC. The full variable domain, with the rest looked up from reference TRBV5-8 and TRBJ1-2, is EAGVTQSPTHLIKTRGQQATLRCSPISGHTSVYWYQQALGLGLQFLLWYDEGEERNRGNFPPRFSGRQFPNYSSELNVNALELEDSALYLCASSPLTGVYGYTFGSGTRLTVV.

V is TRBV7-2 and J is TRBJ2-5; D may be TRBD2 (6 bases). Germline CDR1 and CDR2: SGHTA and FQGNSA. The CDR3 runs to 14 residues. V lost 1 base to trimming and J lost 4 bases, with 10 bases between them. The CDR3 nucleotides are TGTGCCAGCAGCTTAGGGGCTAGCGCAGAGACCCAGTACTTC. It specifies CASSLGASAETQYF.

The chain links TRBV9 to TRBJ2-3; TRBD2 matches 12 bases. Germline CDR1 reads SGDLS; CDR2 reads YYNGEE. The ends lost 0 bases at V and 0 bases at J; junction bases unmatched: 8. CDR3 length: 19 residues. The CDR3 nucleotides read TGTGCCAGCAGCGTAGCTCCAACGACTAGCGGGGGTAGCACAGATACGCAGTATTTT. Its translation: CASSVAPTTSGGSTDTQYF.

V is TRBV5-4 and J is TRBJ2-3, with TRBD1 matching 7 bases. The trim removed 5 bases at V and 2 bases at J, leaving 5 bases unmatched. Per the germline V gene, CDR1 is SGHNT and CDR2 is YYREEE (reference sequence). The CDR3 is 14 residues long. The CDR3 sequence is CASRYGTDTDTQYF. The CDR3 DNA reads TGTGCCAGCAGATACGGGACAGACACAGATACGCAGTATTTT.

The rearrangement joins TRBV5-4 to TRBJ1-1; 9 bases map to TRBD1. Germline CDR1 reads SGHNT; CDR2 reads YYREEE (reference sequence). This CDR3 is built from 15 residues. V lost 2 bases and J lost 6; bases outside the gene matches: 8. CDR3 in amino acids: CASSFTGTGRPEAFF. CDR3 DNA sequence: TGTGCCAGCAGCTTTACCGGGACAGGGCGTCCTGAAGCTTTCTTT.

In its sample, this clone was seen a few times. V gene TRBV6-5 combines with J gene TRBJ1-2; weak D call: TRBD1 (6 bases). Trimming shortened V by 6 bases and J by 3 bases, and 8 bases separated the two germline ends. CDR1 and CDR2 (germline): MNHEY, SVGAGI. The CDR3 has 12 residues. The CDR3 nucleotides are TGTGCCAGCAGCTCAGGGGACTATGGCTACACCTTC. It codes for CASSSGDYGYTF.

The genes are TRBV24-1 and TRBJ2-3; 9 bases are shared with TRBD2. After removal of 3 bases from V and 2 bases from J, the junction contained 2 bases not matched to a gene. Germline V lookup: CDR1 KGHDR, CDR2 SFDVKD. The CDR3 contains 15 residues. The CDR3 DNA follows: TGTGCCACCAGTGATCCTAGCGGGGTCACAGATACGCAGTATTTT. Encoded protein: CATSDPSGVTDTQYF.

The rearrangement links TRBV2 to TRBJ1-5; D may be TRBD1 (6 bases). The V gene lost 7 bases and the J gene lost 4 bases, with 14 bases spanning the gap. Looked up from germline, CDR1 is SNHLY and CDR2 is FYNNEI. CDR3 length: 14 amino acids. As DNA, the CDR3 is TGTGCCAGCAACGCAGGGGTAGGAAATCAGCCCCAGCATTTT. Its protein product is CASNAGVGNQPQHF.

The table lists this clone with a count of one. This sequence joins TRBV7-2 and TRBJ2-2; the D gene is possibly TRBD1 (6 bases). Germline loops: CDR1 SGHTA, CDR2 FQGNSA. The CDR3 extends over 13 amino acids. The V and J ends lost 5 bases and 7 bases respectively, with 11 bases between them. CDR3 sequence: CASSGQGNGELFF. CDR3 bases: TGTGCCAGCAGCGGCCAGGGGAACGGGGAGCTGTTTTTT.

The chain recombines TRBV7-9 with TRBJ2-1; 7 bases map to TRBD1. Per the germline V gene, CDR1 is SEHNR and CDR2 is FQNEAQ (reference sequence). This CDR3 is built from 15 residues. The trim removed 5 bases at V and 1 base at J, leaving 5 bases unmatched. The CDR3 sequence is CASSVGTVSYNEQFF. The CDR3, as DNA: TGTGCCAGCAGCGTCGGGACAGTTTCCTACAATGAGCAGTTCTTC.

The chain is built from TRBV28 and TRBJ1-5, with a weak D call TRBD1 (5 bases). Germline CDR1 reads MDHEN; CDR2 reads SYDVKM. Trimming removed 1 base at V and 6 bases at J, with 13 bases between. The CDR3 consists of 15 residues. The CDR3 protein is CASSLSPGLRQPQHF. Here the CDR3 DNA reads TGTGCCAGCAGTTTATCCCCGGGACTCCGTCAGCCCCAGCATTTT.

This clone is a singleton in its sample. The chain recombines TRBV15 with TRBJ1-2; D gene uncertain. This CDR3 region has 12 residues. CDR1 and CDR2 from the germline V gene are LNHNV and YYDKDF (reference sequence). The V end was cut by 0 bases, the J end by 8 bases, with 7 bases between. In DNA form, the CDR3 reads TGTGCCACCAGCAGAGATGGGGAGGGCTACACCTTC. Its protein product is CATSRDGEGYTF.

This clone was counted once. The chain uses TRBV19 and TRBJ1-5; TRBD1 matches 9 bases. CDR1 is LNHDA, CDR2 SQIVND, per germline (reference sequence). CDR3 length: 15 amino acids. The V segment lost 5 bases and the J segment 2 bases; nucleotides outside the gene matches: 4. In DNA, the CDR3 is TGTGCCAGTAGTCCACAGGGGGCCGGCAATCAGCCCCAGCATTTT. It encodes CASSPQGAGNQPQHF.

The chain combines TRBV19 with TRBJ1-1; D is possibly TRBD1 (5 bases). The V and J ends lost 1 base and 0 bases respectively, with 9 bases between them. CDR1 is LNHDA, CDR2 SQIVND, per germline (reference sequence). The CDR3 has 15 amino acids. The CDR3 sequence is CASSIVNRLNTEAFF. The CDR3 coding sequence is TGTGCCAGTAGTATAGTTAACAGGTTGAACACTGAAGCTTTCTTT.